This note documents a single T cell receptor beta chain sequence. Next came a second PCR, run for about 6 to 12 cycles, which used a sample-barcoded 5' primer along with a J-beta primer mix. TCRdb re-derived calls from the 5' RACE reads in MiXCR, one entry per CDR3 protein. The table lists around 1,000,000 distinct CDR3 sequences, roughly a quarter of them singletons. The data were taken from a study of blood T cells in healthy people across ages. In germline, CDR1 is DFQATT, CDR2 SNEGSKA (reference sequence). V shed 6 bases and J shed 4 bases, with 18 bases lying between them. The CDR3 runs 14 residues. These data were also filed under a second study, of T cells of mothers and their children. That investigation notes: The second PCR used the M1S primer, and this primer added sample barcodes and 2-4 random nucleotides.

The chain has TRBV20-1 and TRBJ2-5; D is uncertain. The receptor was isolated from a girl aged 2-10 years in good health. The specimen sequenced was blood. CDR3 sequence reads: CSAMGRTRRETQYF. For the CDR3, the DNA is TGCAGTGCCATGGGTCGAACCAGACGAGAGACCCAGTACTTC.